This T cell receptor (beta chain) was observed in a study of circulating and synovial CD4+ cells in juvenile arthritis. Worth noting for this clone: The antigen remains unidentified.

Germline loops: CDR1 SEHNR, CDR2 FQNEAQ (reference sequence). Trimming at V came to 1 base and at J to 5 bases, leaving 3 bases not matched to a gene. This CDR3 comprises 14 residues. Assay used: immunoSEQ multiplex PCR; TCRdb lists only in-frame clones, some missing. The sample contains approximately 31,000 clones, about 96% of which appear only once. Study-level points and caveats: Traditional Vbeta family usage analysis missed the pathogenic-like versus bulk difference. Some such blood samples were as oligoclonal as synovium.

This sequence joins TRBV7-9 and TRBJ2-5; 8 bases map to TRBD1. This clonotype was obtained from a human donor with juvenile idiopathic arthritis. Sequencing was done on a sample of CD4+ T cells from blood. In nucleotides, the CDR3 is TGTGCCAGCAGCTTAGAGGCAGGGGGCGAGACCCAGTACTTC. It translates to CASSLEAGGETQYF.